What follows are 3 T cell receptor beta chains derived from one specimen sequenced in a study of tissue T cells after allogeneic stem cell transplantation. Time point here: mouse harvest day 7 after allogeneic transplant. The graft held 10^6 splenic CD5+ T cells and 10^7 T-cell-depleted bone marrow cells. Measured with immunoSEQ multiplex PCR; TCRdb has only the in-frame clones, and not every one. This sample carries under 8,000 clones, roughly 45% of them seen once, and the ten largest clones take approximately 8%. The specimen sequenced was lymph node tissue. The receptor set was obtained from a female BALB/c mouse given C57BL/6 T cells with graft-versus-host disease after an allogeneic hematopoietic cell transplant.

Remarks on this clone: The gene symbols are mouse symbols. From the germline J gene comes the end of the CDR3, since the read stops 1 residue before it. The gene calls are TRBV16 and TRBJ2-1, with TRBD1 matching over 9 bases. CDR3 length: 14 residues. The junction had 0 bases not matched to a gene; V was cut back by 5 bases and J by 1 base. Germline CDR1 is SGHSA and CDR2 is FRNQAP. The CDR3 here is CASSGTGNYAEQFF. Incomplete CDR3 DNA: TGTGCAAGCAGCGGGACAGGGAACTATGCTGAGCAGTTC.

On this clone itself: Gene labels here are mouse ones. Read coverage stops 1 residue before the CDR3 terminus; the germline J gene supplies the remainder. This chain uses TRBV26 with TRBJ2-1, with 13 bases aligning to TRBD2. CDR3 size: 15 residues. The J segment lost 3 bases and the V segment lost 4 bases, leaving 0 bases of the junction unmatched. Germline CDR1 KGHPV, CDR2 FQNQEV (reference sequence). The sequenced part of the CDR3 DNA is TGTGCCAGCAGTCGGGACTGGGGGGGCTATGCTGAGCAGTTC. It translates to CASSRDWGGYAEQF. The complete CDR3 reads CASSRDWGGYAEQFF.

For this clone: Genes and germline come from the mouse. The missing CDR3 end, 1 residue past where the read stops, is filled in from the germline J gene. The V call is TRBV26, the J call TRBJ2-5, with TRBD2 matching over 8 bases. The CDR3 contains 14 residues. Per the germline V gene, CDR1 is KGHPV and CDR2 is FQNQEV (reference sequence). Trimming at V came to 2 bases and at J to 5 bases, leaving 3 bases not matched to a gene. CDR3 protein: CASSLPGGRDTQYF. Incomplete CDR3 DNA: TGTGCCAGCAGTCTGCCGGGGGGGCGAGACACCCAGTAC.